This T cell receptor (beta chain) was identified during a study of breast tumors, draining lymph nodes, adjacent tissues (TCRdb year 2016). Concerning the study at large: Breast cancer patients provided tumor, adjacent nontumor tissue and axillary lymph nodes, and the study compared the TCR beta repertoires across these three sources. In human breast cancer, the study set out to evaluate how tumor, surrounding tissue and draining lymph node repertoires relate to one another and whether T cells may move between these sites. The full study reports these points: The conclusion that tumor T cells originate in lymph nodes was presented as consistent with a hypothesis rather than as directly demonstrated. The data were considered consistent with most tumor T cells being derived from the lymph node and subsequently expanding within tumor tissue. In luminal-like breast cancer, tumor and nontumor tissue repertoires resembled each other significantly more than in basal-like breast cancer. T-cell repertoire diversity in tumors was found to be lower than in lymph nodes but higher than in nontumor tissue, and preferential V and J gene usage was observed.

This clonotype was seen at least ten times. Its specific antigen is unknown. Base qualities are missing; no much larger clone stands one base away. Instrument on record: Illumina HiSeq 2000. TCR beta chain libraries were generated by multiplex PCR amplification. The amplified TCR beta chain products were analyzed by high-throughput sequencing. TCRdb reprocessing: public reads trimmed at Q25 with fastp, clones called with MiXCR, in-frame beta chains kept. Every distinct CDR3 protein forms one entry, paired with its most common genes and DNA. The sample table shows 50,000 to 75,000 distinct CDR3 sequences, and roughly 59% are seen once. Approximately 18% of the sample goes to the ten largest clones. The CDR3 sequence holds 11 residues, the cysteine and phenylalanine included. Only the CDR3 DNA is retained, 33 bases long and in frame from the first base. V and J are truncated by 8 bases and 6 bases respectively, leaving an intervening sequence of 9 bases. Based on the germline V gene (reference sequence), the CDR1 and CDR2 sequences are MNHNY and SVGAGI.

The sequencing sample was made of breast tumor tissue. The sequence is built from TRBV6-6 and TRBJ2-3, with the D segment identity uncertain. This sequence originates from a female donor with breast cancer. Some clones in this sample may be carry-over from other donors' samples. The DNA sequence is as follows: TGTGCCAGCCGGACCTTTGATACGCAGTATTTT. Its protein is CASRTFDTQYF.